Below, 19 T cell receptor beta chains from the same sample are listed, as sequenced in a study of blood T cell repertoires in COVID-19. Repertoires were generated with immunoSEQ multiplex PCR, while TCRdb's copy carries only in-frame clones and drops some. Here the sample spans about 200,000 clones, around 90% being singletons. Specimen: peripheral blood. The source of these receptors is a man in his sixties with acute or convalescent COVID-19.

The chain links TRBV5-1 to TRBJ1-1; D is unresolved. The length of the CDR3 is 14 residues. Germline-derived CDR1 and CDR2 are SGHRS and YFSETQ. V gave up 0 bases and J gave up 0 bases, with 6 bases separating them. The CDR3 region has the DNA TGCGCCAGCAGCTTGGCTCAGATGAACACTGAAGCTTTCTTT. This sequence encodes CASSLAQMNTEAFF. Full variable domain (rest looked up from reference TRBV5-1 and TRBJ1-1): KAGVTQTPRYLIKTRGQQVTLSCSPISGHRSVSWYQQTPGQGLQFLFEYFSETQRNKGNFPGRFSGRQFSNSRSEMNVSTLELGDSALYLCASSLAQMNTEAFFGQGTRLTVV.

The genes are TRBV25-1 and TRBJ2-3, with D possibly matching TRBD1 (5 bases). There are 14 residues in the CDR3. Trimming cost V 1 base and J 4 bases, with 9 bases left between them. Per germline, CDR1 MGHDK and CDR2 SYGVNS. The DNA for the CDR3 is TGTGCCAGCAGTGAATCGACAGCCCCAGATACGCAGTATTTT. Protein: CASSESTAPDTQYF.

This chain connects TRBV4-3 to TRBJ2-7, with D maybe TRBD1 (7 bases). The germline V and J ends were trimmed by 0 bases and 0 bases, with 18 bases remaining between them. The length of the CDR3 is 18 residues. Germline V lookup: CDR1 LGHNA, CDR2 YSLEER. CDR3 sequence: CASSQEWQGDSYSYEQYF. Written as DNA, the CDR3 is TGCGCCAGCAGCCAAGAGTGGCAGGGGGACTCCTACTCCTACGAGCAGTACTTC.

The J gene is TRBJ2-7, the V gene TRBV15; TRBD1 is a possible D gene (6 bases). Germline V lookup: CDR1 LNHNV, CDR2 YYDKDF (reference sequence). The CDR3 is 15 amino acids. Trimming shortened V by 0 bases and J by 5 bases, and 14 bases separated the two germline ends. CDR3 in DNA: TGTGCCACCAGCAGAGACAGGGGAAGTATCCACGAGCAGTACTTC. Its protein is CATSRDRGSIHEQYF.

The rearrangement uses TRBV7-8 and TRBJ2-7, with 13 bases matching TRBD2. The CDR3 has 20 residues. Germline-derived CDR1 and CDR2 are SGHVS and FQNEAQ. J lost 3 bases, V lost 5 bases, and 19 bases had no gene match. This chain's CDR3 is CASSPRLTSGGSPALYEQYF. The CDR3 DNA follows: TGTGCCAGCAGCCCCCGCCTGACTAGCGGGGGGTCCCCCGCACTCTACGAGCAGTACTTC.

This rearrangement joins TRBV7-7 to TRBJ2-5; TRBD2 matches 10 bases. Germline V gene sequence: CDR1 SSHAT, CDR2 FNYEAQ (reference sequence). There are 17 residues in the CDR3. The V gene end was trimmed by 1 base and the J gene end by 5 bases; junction bases not matched to a gene: 10. The CDR3: CASSLGSLAGVGETQYF. CDR3 coding DNA: TGTGCCAGCAGCTTAGGATCCCTAGCGGGGGTAGGGGAGACCCAGTACTTC. Supplemented by reference TRBV7-7 and TRBJ2-5, the full variable domain reads GAGVSQSPRYKVTKRGQDVTLRCDPISSHATLYWYQQALGQGPEFLTYFNYEAQPDKSGLPSDRFSAERPEGSISTLTIQRTEQRDSAMYRCASSLGSLAGVGETQYFGPGTRLLVL.

The CDR3 DNA follows: TGTGCCAGCAGCTTAGGGGACAGCTACGAGCAGTACTTC. As protein: CASSLGDSYEQYF. This chain joins TRBV11-2 and TRBJ2-7; TRBD1 matches at 7 bases. V lost 1 base and J lost 3; bases outside the gene matches: 0. The germline V gene encodes CDR1 SGHAT and CDR2 FQNNGV. The CDR3 consists of 13 residues.

The chain's CDR3 is CASSPGTGQNTEAFF. The DNA for the CDR3 is TGTGCCAGCTCACCAGGGACAGGGCAGAACACTGAAGCTTTCTTT. V usage is TRBV18 and J usage is TRBJ1-1; 9 nucleotides agree with TRBD1. V shed 2 bases, J shed 1 base, and the junction held 2 bases outside the gene matches. The CDR3 has 15 residues. Germline CDR1 is KGHSH and CDR2 is LQKENI. Looking up the rest from reference TRBV18 and TRBJ1-1 gives the full variable domain: NAGVMQNPRHLVRRRGQEARLRCSPMKGHSHVYWYRQLPEEGLKFMVYLQKENIIDESGMPKERFSAEFPKEGPSILRIQQVVRGDSAAYFCASSPGTGQNTEAFFGQGTRLTVV.

CDR3 in DNA: TGCGCCAGCAGCCAAGAAGCAGGGGGCGGAAACACCATATATTTT. Encoded protein: CASSQEAGGGNTIYF. The genes are TRBV4-3 and TRBJ1-3; 8 bases map to TRBD1. Germline lookup yields CDR1 LGHNA and CDR2 YSLEER. V dropped 0 bases and J dropped 4; count of bases not matched to a gene: 2. This CDR3 spans 15 amino acids.

The chain combines TRBV18 with TRBJ2-5, with 10 bases aligning to TRBD2. This CDR3 comprises 16 residues. With 3 bases clipped from V and 4 bases from J, the junction kept 8 bases outside the gene matches. Germline CDR1 reads KGHSH; CDR2 reads LQKENI. CDR3 nucleotides: TGTGCCAGCTCACCCAATAGCGGGGGGCGAACAGAGACCCAGTACTTC. It translates to CASSPNSGGRTETQYF.

The J gene is TRBJ2-7, the V gene TRBV7-2, with D uncertain. Germline V gene data show CDR1 as SGHTA and CDR2 as FQGNSA. The CDR3 has 16 residues. Trimming removed 1 base from V and 0 bases from J, with 13 bases in between. CDR3 in amino acids: CASSLGNTASSYEQYF. The CDR3 DNA is TGTGCCAGCAGCTTAGGGAACACCGCTAGCTCCTACGAGCAGTACTTC.

This chain connects TRBV7-2 to TRBJ2-7; tentatively, D is TRBD1 (5 bases). CDR3 length: 14 residues. V dropped 4 bases and J dropped 1 base, with 11 bases sitting between them. Germline lookup yields CDR1 SGHTA and CDR2 FQGNSA. CDR3 loop: CASSWGTGSYEQYF. The CDR3 DNA reads TGTGCCAGCAGCTGGGGAACAGGTTCCTACGAGCAGTACTTC.

V is TRBV5-6 and J is TRBJ1-1; 10 positions match TRBD1. With 0 bases clipped from V and 5 bases from J, the junction kept 4 bases outside the gene matches. The CDR3 spans 15 residues. Germline V gives CDR1 SGHDT, CDR2 YYEEEE. CDR3 nucleotides: TGTGCCAGCAGCTTGGGGACAGGGGGAAAAACTGAAGCTTTCTTT. Protein: CASSLGTGGKTEAFF.

This chain uses TRBV10-2 with TRBJ2-1; D not certain. With 2 bases removed from V and 12 bases from J, the gap between germline ends came to 11 bases. Germline CDR1 and CDR2: WSHSY and SAAADI. This CDR3 comprises 12 residues. CDR3: CASSERPPGQFF. As DNA, the CDR3 is TGCGCCAGCAGTGAGCGCCCCCCCGGGCAGTTCTTC.

Concerning this clone itself: At one of its ends the junction is not consistent with the germline gene, which may arise from a read error. The chain couples TRBV5-1 to TRBJ2-7; 10 bases are a match to TRBD1. The germline CDR1 and CDR2 sequences are SGHRS and YFSETQ. The CDR3 runs to 16 residues. The CDR3: CASSLVGQGTSHEQYF. DNA of the CDR3: TGCGCCAGCAGCTTGGTGGGACAGGGGACCTCCCACGAGCAGTACTTC.

The J gene is TRBJ2-7, the V gene TRBV5-4; 10 positions match TRBD1. The CDR3 consists of 17 residues. J was trimmed by 0 bases and V by 4 bases; bases with no gene match: 10. Germline assignment: CDR1 SGHNT and CDR2 YYREEE (reference sequence). This CDR3 is CASSPNPGQGSSYEQYF. Here the CDR3 DNA reads TGTGCCAGCAGCCCAAATCCGGGACAGGGGAGCTCCTACGAGCAGTACTTC.

The J gene is TRBJ2-3, the V gene TRBV7-3, with D maybe TRBD1 (6 bases). The length of the CDR3 is 15 residues. Trimming removed 4 bases at V and 7 bases at J, with 18 bases between. Germline lookup yields CDR1 SGHTA and CDR2 FQGTGA. CDR3 amino acids: CASSSGGGYMNTQYF. DNA for the CDR3: TGTGCCAGCAGCTCCGGTGGGGGCTATATGAATACGCAGTATTTT.

This clone was detected only once. This sequence joins TRBV5-1 and TRBJ2-1, with a weak D call TRBD2 (6 bases). Germline CDR1 is SGHRS and CDR2 is YFSETQ. The CDR3 length is 15 residues. The V end lost 4 bases, the J end lost 4 bases, and 15 bases lay between the germline ends. The DNA of the CDR3 is TGCGCCAGCAGCCCACCACCGGAGGGATACAATGAGCAGTTCTTC. This translates into CASSPPPEGYNEQFF.

V usage is TRBV28 and J usage is TRBJ2-1; possibly TRBD1 for D (5 bases). Germline CDR1 and CDR2: MDHEN and SYDVKM. This CDR3 is built from 15 residues. Trimming shortened V by 6 bases and J by 0 bases, and 12 bases separated the two germline ends. CDR3 nucleotide sequence: TGTGCCAGCAGATCAGGGAATCCCTCCTACAATGAGCAGTTCTTC. Translation gives CASRSGNPSYNEQFF.